The subject of this entry is one T cell receptor (beta chain). The CDR3 covers 15 residues. V gave up 3 bases and J gave up 15 bases; unmatched junction bases: 12. Germline CDR1 LGHNA, CDR2 YSLEER. This entry belongs to a study of shared clonotypes between healthy human individuals. The assay was immunoSEQ multiplex PCR, and TCRdb's table has in-frame clones only and misses some. The sample records some 2,500,000 clones, 93% being singletons. This TCR was recovered from a young man in good health. Some clones in this sample may be carry-over from other donors' samples. The chain joins TRBV4-3 to TRBJ2-1; 12 positions agree with TRBD1. Material for sequencing was naive CD4+ T cells from PBMCs. The subset was: CD45RA+ positively selected. CDR3 coding DNA: TGCGCCAGCAGCCAGACGGGACAGGGGGCGCCTCCGCCGTTCTTC. Its translation: CASSQTGQGAPPPFF.